This T cell receptor beta chain was profiled in a study of technical replicates of blood from several donors. Method: immunoSEQ multiplex PCR; TCRdb's copy keeps in-frame clones and lacks some. The sample contains more than 80,000 clones, just under 95% of which appear only once. The V and J ends lost 4 bases and 14 bases respectively, with 15 bases between them. This CDR3 contains 12 residues. Germline loops: CDR1 SGHNT, CDR2 YENEEA. Specimen: T cells isolated from PBMCs. The V call is TRBV11-3, the J call TRBJ1-3; tentatively, D is TRBD1 (6 bases). The TCR comes from a human donor in good health. The CDR3 here is CASSSERGILYF. The CDR3 nucleotides are TGTGCCAGCAGCTCGGAGAGGGGGATACTATATTTT.